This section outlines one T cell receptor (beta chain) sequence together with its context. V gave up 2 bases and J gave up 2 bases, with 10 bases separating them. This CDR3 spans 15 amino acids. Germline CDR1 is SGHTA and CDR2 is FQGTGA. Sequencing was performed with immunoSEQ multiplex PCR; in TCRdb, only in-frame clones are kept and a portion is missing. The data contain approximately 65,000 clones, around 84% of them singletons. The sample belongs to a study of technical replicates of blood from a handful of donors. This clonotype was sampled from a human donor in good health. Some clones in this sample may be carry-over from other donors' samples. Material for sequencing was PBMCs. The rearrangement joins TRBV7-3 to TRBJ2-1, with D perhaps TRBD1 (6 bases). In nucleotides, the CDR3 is TGTGCCAGCAGCTTATCGTCAGGGGCCTACAATGAGCAGTTCTTC. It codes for CASSLSSGAYNEQFF. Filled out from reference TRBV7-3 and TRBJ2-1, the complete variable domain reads GAGVSQTPSNKVTEKGKYVELRCDPISGHTALYWYRQSLGQGPEFLIYFQGTGAADDSGLPNDRFFAVRPEGSVSTLKIQRTERGDSAVYLCASSLSSGAYNEQFFGPGTRLTVL.